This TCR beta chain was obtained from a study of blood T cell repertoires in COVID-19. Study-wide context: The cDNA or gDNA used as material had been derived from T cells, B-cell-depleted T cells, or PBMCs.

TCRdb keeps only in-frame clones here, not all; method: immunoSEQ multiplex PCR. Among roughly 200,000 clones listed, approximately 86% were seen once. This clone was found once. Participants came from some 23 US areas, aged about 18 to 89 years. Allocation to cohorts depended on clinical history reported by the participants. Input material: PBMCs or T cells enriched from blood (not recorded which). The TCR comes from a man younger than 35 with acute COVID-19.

The CDR3 is CASSFSGLANEQYF. CDR3 DNA sequence: TGTGCCAGCAGTTTTTCGGGACTAGCAAACGAGCAGTACTTC. The chain couples TRBV6-5 to TRBJ2-7; 9 bases are a match to TRBD2. This CDR3 spans 14 amino acids. V gave up 4 bases and J gave up 5 bases; unmatched junction bases: 6. The germline V gene encodes CDR1 MNHEY and CDR2 SVGAGI.